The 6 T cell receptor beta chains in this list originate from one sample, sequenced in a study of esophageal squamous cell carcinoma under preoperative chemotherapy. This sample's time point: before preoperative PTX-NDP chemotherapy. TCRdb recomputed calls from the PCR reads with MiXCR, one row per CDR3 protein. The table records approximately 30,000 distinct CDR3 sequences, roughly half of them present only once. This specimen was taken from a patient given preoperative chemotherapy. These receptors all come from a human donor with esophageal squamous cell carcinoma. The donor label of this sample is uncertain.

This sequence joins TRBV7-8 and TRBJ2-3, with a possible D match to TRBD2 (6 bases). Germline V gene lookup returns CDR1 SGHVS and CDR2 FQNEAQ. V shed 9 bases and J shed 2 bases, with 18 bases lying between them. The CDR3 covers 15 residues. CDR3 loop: CARGLEGRDTDTQYF. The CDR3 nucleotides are TGTGCCAGGGGGTTAGAGGGGCGGGACACAGATACGCAGTATTTT.

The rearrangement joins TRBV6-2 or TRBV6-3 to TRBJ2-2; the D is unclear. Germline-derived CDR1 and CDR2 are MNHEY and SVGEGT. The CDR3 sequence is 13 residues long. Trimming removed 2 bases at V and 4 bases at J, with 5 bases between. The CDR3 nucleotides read TGTGCCAGCAGTTACCGGCCCACCGGGGAGCTGTTTTTT. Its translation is CASSYRPTGELFF.

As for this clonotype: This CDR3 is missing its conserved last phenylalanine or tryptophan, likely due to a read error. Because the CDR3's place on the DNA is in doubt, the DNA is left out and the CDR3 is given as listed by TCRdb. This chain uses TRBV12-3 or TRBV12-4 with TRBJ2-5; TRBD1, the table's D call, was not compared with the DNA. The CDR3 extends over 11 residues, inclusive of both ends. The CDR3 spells CASRGGETRYL.

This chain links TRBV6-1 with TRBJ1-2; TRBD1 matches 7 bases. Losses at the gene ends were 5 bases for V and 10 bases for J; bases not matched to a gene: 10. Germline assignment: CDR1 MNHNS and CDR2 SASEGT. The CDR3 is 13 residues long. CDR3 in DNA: TGTGCCAGCAGTCTAAGGACAGGCATTGACTACACCTTC. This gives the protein CASSLRTGIDYTF.

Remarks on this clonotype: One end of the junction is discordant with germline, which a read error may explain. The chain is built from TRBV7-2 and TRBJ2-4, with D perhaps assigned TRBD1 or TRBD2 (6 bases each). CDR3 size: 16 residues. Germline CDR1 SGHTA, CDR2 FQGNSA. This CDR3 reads CACTGVGGRDKKIQYF. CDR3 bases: TGTGCCTGCACGGGAGTCGGGGGCCGTGACAAAAAGATTCAGTACTTC.

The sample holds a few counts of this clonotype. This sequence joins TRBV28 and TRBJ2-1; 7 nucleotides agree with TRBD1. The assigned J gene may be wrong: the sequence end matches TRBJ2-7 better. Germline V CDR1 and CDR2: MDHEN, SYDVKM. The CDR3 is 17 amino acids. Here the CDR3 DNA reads TGTGCCAGCAGTTTTCGAGGGAACAGGGGCGGCCTTTACGAGCAGTACTTC. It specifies CASSFRGNRGGLYEQYF.